This TCR beta chain stems from a study of blood T cells in healthy people across ages. Broader study findings: Higher diversity and more naive CD4+ cells were features of long-lived donors, compared to aged donors. A roughly linear age-dependent decrease characterized TCR beta diversity per million T cells.

Through a sample-barcoded 5' primer and a J-beta primer mix, a second PCR was run for about 7 to 12 cycles. In TCRdb, the 5' RACE reads were re-called with MiXCR into one record per CDR3 protein. This sample carries about 1.8 million distinct CDR3 sequences, 49% of them seen once, and the ten largest clones take about 2.1%. Germline V gives CDR1 LGHDT, CDR2 YNNKEL (reference sequence). The CDR3 has 15 amino acids. Concerning this clonotype: Its antigen is not known.

The draw of peripheral blood yielded ten milliliters from each donor. Sequenced sample: blood. This receptor was obtained from a woman in her forties in good health. The chain links TRBV3-1 to TRBJ2-5, with 7 bases that match TRBD1. TRBJ2-7 matches the DNA end more closely, so the J call is doubtful. DNA of the CDR3: TGTGCCAGCAGCCAAGCCCTACAGGGGACCTACGAGCAGTACTTC. Its translation is CASSQALQGTYEQYF.